These 12 T cell receptor beta chains came from one sample sequenced in a study of identical twins. A single record per CDR3 protein comes from TCRdb applying MiXCR to the 5' RACE reads. This sample has some 1,600,000 distinct CDR3 sequences, with about 32% found just once. Sequenced input: cord blood. The receptor set was obtained from a newborn girl in good health.

The gene calls are TRBV4-2 and TRBJ2-7; 7 bases align to TRBD2. V dropped 4 bases and J dropped 0; count of bases not matched to a gene: 6. This CDR3 has 15 residues. CDR1 and CDR2 (germline): LGHNA, YNFKEQ. CDR3 nucleotides: TGTGCCAGCAGCCCCTCGGGGGGTTTCTCCTACGAGCAGTACTTC. Translated: CASSPSGGFSYEQYF.

With respect to this clonotype: A read error may explain this, as a much larger clone is one base away. V and J are TRBV28 and TRBJ2-1, with D perhaps TRBD1 (6 bases). The CDR3 is 15 amino acids. Germline V gene data show CDR1 as MDHEN and CDR2 as SYDVKM. The V end was cut by 6 bases, the J end by 10 bases, with 22 bases between. The chain's CDR3 is CASSNRALVSYEQFF. CDR3 nucleotides: TGTGCCAGCAGCAACAGGGCCTTAGTCTCCTACGAGCAGTTCTTC. The variable domain in full, completed from reference TRBV28 and TRBJ2-1, reads DVKVTQSSRYLVKRTGEKVFLECVQDMDHENMFWYRQDPGLGLRLIYFSYDVKMKEKGDIPEGYSVSREKKERFSLILESASTNQTSMYLCASSNRALVSYEQFFGPGTRLTVL.

This chain uses TRBV9 with TRBJ2-7; 13 bases map to TRBD2. The germline gives CDR1 SGDLS, CDR2 YYNGEE. The CDR3 covers 16 residues. V trimming: 6 bases; J trimming: 4 bases; junction bases outside the gene matches: 10. The chain's CDR3 is CASTTSGRADIYEQYF. The DNA of the CDR3 is TGTGCCAGCACTACTAGCGGGAGGGCCGATATTTACGAGCAGTACTTC.

The chain is built from TRBV2 and TRBJ2-7; no firm D call. The CDR3 runs to 12 residues. The V end was cut by 4 bases, the J end by 5 bases, with 9 bases between. Germline loops: CDR1 SNHLY, CDR2 FYNNEI. The CDR3 bases are TGTGCCAGCAGTGTGCCTCTCGACGAGCAGTACTTC. Translating gives CASSVPLDEQYF. The variable domain in full, with the rest retrieved from reference TRBV2 and TRBJ2-7, is EPEVTQTPSHQVTQMGQEVILRCVPISNHLYFYWYRQILGQKVEFLVSFYNNEISEKSEIFDDQFSVERPDGSNFTLKIRSTKLEDSAMYFCASSVPLDEQYFGPGTRLTVT.

This sequence joins TRBV10-3 and TRBJ2-3, with D uncertain. V lost 0 bases and J lost 1, with 8 bases in between. The germline gives CDR1 ENHRY, CDR2 SYGVKD. The CDR3 is made up of 15 amino acids. In DNA, the CDR3 is TGTGCCATCAGTGAGTCTGGCGTTCGCACAGATACGCAGTATTTT. The encoded protein is CAISESGVRTDTQYF.

This sequence joins TRBV9 and TRBJ2-1; 7 nucleotides agree with TRBD2. The CDR3 contains 17 residues. Germline V gene lookup returns CDR1 SGDLS and CDR2 YYNGEE. V trimming: 0 bases; J trimming: 9 bases; junction bases outside the gene matches: 15. The DNA for the CDR3 is TGTGCCAGCAGCGTAGTAGGGGAGACTAGCAGTTCAGGTGAGCAGTTCTTC. This codes for CASSVVGETSSSGEQFF.

This chain links TRBV4-1 with TRBJ2-3; tentatively, D is TRBD1 (5 bases). Germline V gene sequence: CDR1 MGHRA, CDR2 YSYEKL. Trimming cost V 2 bases and J 0 bases, with 12 bases left between them. This CDR3 spans 16 amino acids. CDR3 sequence (DNA): TGCGCCAGCAGCCAAAACGGACAACTTAGCACAGATACGCAGTATTTT. Its protein is CASSQNGQLSTDTQYF.

The rearrangement links TRBV6-1 to TRBJ1-5; possibly TRBD1 for D (5 bases). CDR3 length: 16 amino acids. Looked up from germline, CDR1 is MNHNS and CDR2 is SASEGT. Trimming left V 6 bases short and J 5 bases short, with 20 bases between. The CDR3 here is CASSPSRGGEDQPQHF. CDR3 coding DNA: TGTGCCAGCAGCCCCTCTAGGGGAGGGGAAGATCAGCCCCAGCATTTT.

This chain links TRBV7-8 with TRBJ2-1; maybe TRBD1 (5 bases). The CDR3 sequence is 17 residues long. The V end was cut by 1 base, the J end by 6 bases, with 19 bases between. The V gene's germline CDR1 is SGHVS and CDR2 FQNEAQ. CDR3 coding DNA: TGTGCCAGCAGCTTAGTCCCAGGGATTGATCGATTCAATGAGCAGTTCTTC. This sequence encodes CASSLVPGIDRFNEQFF. The whole variable domain, filled in from reference TRBV7-8 and TRBJ2-1, reads GAGVSQSPRYKVAKRGQDVALRCDPISGHVSLFWYQQALGQGPEFLTYFQNEAQLDKSGLPSDRFFAERPEGSVSTLKIQRTQQEDSAVYLCASSLVPGIDRFNEQFFGPGTRLTVL.

There are a few counts of this clonotype. The chain has TRBV20-1 and TRBJ2-5, with D possibly being TRBD1 (5 bases). Germline CDR1 is DFQATT and CDR2 is SNEGSKA (reference sequence). Trimming left V 8 bases short and J 5 bases short, with 6 bases between. This CDR3 has 9 amino acids. CDR3 in amino acids: CSPGETQYF. In DNA, the CDR3 is TGCAGTCCAGGGGAGACCCAGTACTTC.

The V call is TRBV13, the J call TRBJ2-7; 8 positions agree with TRBD2. Germline lookup yields CDR1 PRHDT and CDR2 FYEKMQ (reference sequence). J gave up 4 bases and V 0 bases, and 5 bases lay outside the gene matches. This CDR3 is built from 15 residues. Here the CDR3 DNA reads TGTGCCAGCAGCTTAGGTCGGGAGGGATTTTACGAGCAGTACTTC. This sequence encodes CASSLGREGFYEQYF.

The V and J genes are TRBV2 and TRBJ1-5; maybe TRBD1 (5 bases). V lost 6 bases, J lost 3 bases, and 12 bases lay in between. Germline lookup yields CDR1 SNHLY and CDR2 FYNNEI. This CDR3 has 14 residues. The CDR3 sequence: CASSADSFNQPQHF. DNA of the CDR3: TGTGCCAGCAGCGCCGACAGTTTCAATCAGCCCCAGCATTTT.